This T cell receptor (beta chain) is from a study of T cells expressing NK-cell markers (dated by TCRdb to 2020 to 2022). Context from the whole study: TCR beta-chain repertoires were profiled in sorted CD3+CD56+NKG2C+, CD3+CD56+NKG2C- and CD3+CD56-NKG2C+ T-cell subsets from eight donors. Seven of the eight sequenced donors were HCMV-seropositive and one was HCMV-seronegative. The eight sequenced donors were randomly selected healthy volunteers, three men and five women. Illumina HiSeq 2000/2500, MiSeq or NextSeq was used to sequence libraries as 2 x 150 bp reads.

A commercial ELISA kit detecting HCMV-specific IgG in serum was used to determine HCMV serostatus. Ficoll density gradient centrifugation was used to isolate peripheral blood mononuclear cells from blood. On this clonotype itself: Its antigen is currently not known.

Overall study outcomes, separate from this receptor: Those dominant clonotypes were again the most abundant among CD3+CD56-NKG2C+ cells in four donors, at roughly 25-65%. It remained unclear whether the expanded NKG2C-expressing T cell clones were specific for HCMV antigens. For six donors, the dominant CD3+CD56+NKG2C+ clonotypes were among the top 10 CD8+ clonotypes and accounted for about 1.0-7.0% of CD8+ T cells.

CDR1 and CDR2 are read off the germline V gene as MNHEY and SVGAGI. Its CDR3 holds 21 amino acids, cysteine through phenylalanine. Only the protein is available. Sequenced using an Illumina HiSeq 2000. 5'RACE template switching, by which a universal primer site and unique molecular identifiers were added, was used to make TCR beta cDNA libraries. cDNA synthesis was primed from the TCR beta constant segment and was followed by two successive PCR amplification steps. The authors' analysis ran thus. MIGEC handled demultiplexing of the reads and grouping by UMI, while MiTCR was used to assemble and quantify clonotypes. Only TCR cDNA sequences supported by at least two reads were kept to exclude erroneous sequences. The tcR package was used for downstream repertoire analysis, with clonotypes matched between fractions based on CDR3 nucleotide sequence plus V segment. VDJmatch was used to annotate antigen specificity against VDJdb, with one amino acid substitution in CDR3 allowed. TCRdb reprocessed the reads and provides one entry for every CDR3 protein sequence; no DNA is given. The V and J calls reflect TCRdb's pipeline rather than the authors' work. This specimen's table enumerates about 430,000 distinct CDR3 sequences. Roughly 1.4% of the sample comes from the top ten.

Sequencing was done on a sample of blood T cells: a sorted CD56 or NKG2C T cell subset, CD4+ or CD8+ T cells, or bulk PBMC T cells (not recorded which). The V gene is TRBV6-5 and the J gene is TRBJ2-2. The source of this sequence is a woman aged 45-65 years in good health. Donor details come from another sample of the same person, matched by shared clones. CDR3 reads: CASSYSEGQPPGGVNTGELFF.